A single sample gave rise to the 24 T cell receptor beta chains below, sequenced in a study of CD8+ T cells in alopecia areata. RNA was isolated and reverse transcribed to cDNA, the sequencing template. The table came from immunoSEQ multiplex PCR; TCRdb's copy has only in-frame clones and leaves some out. The table lists 65,000 to 75,000 clones, over 25% of them singletons, with 15% in the top ten. The treatment is: oral pan-JAK inhibitor, 5-10 mg twice daily. The sample was CD8+ T cells sorted from blood, taken at week 4, from a patient treated with tofacitinib. The receptor set was obtained from a human donor with alopecia areata.

This chain joins TRBV30 and TRBJ1-1, with a weak D call TRBD1 (6 bases). Germline V CDR1 and CDR2: GTSNPN, SVGIG (reference sequence). Trimming removed 4 bases from V and 7 bases from J, with 19 bases in between. This CDR3 has 14 residues. The CDR3 region has the DNA TGTGCCTGGAACTACGGGACACCCGCCCTTGAAGCTTTCTTT. It yields the protein CAWNYGTPALEAFF.

The gene calls are TRBV6-1 and TRBJ1-1; possibly TRBD1 for D (5 bases). V was trimmed by 11 bases and J by 7 bases, leaving 11 bases between them. CDR1 is MNHNS and CDR2 is SASEGT in the germline V gene. The CDR3 loop spans 10 amino acids. The CDR3: CAVGDLEAFF. CDR3 DNA sequence: TGTGCCGTGGGGGACCTTGAAGCTTTCTTT.

This clone was observed a handful of times. At the DNA level, this CDR3 is encoded by other sequences in the same sample as well. This rearrangement joins TRBV4-1 to TRBJ2-5, with a possible D match to TRBD2 (5 bases). The germline CDR1 and CDR2 sequences are MGHRA and YSYEKL. The V end was cut by 1 base, the J end by 5 bases, with 8 bases between. This CDR3 region has 13 residues. The CDR3 nucleotides read TGCGCCAGCAGCCAAGGGGGAGAGGAGACCCAGTACTTC. Its translation is CASSQGGEETQYF.

This clone came up once. The junction shows a germline mismatch at one end, possibly a read error. The J gene is TRBJ2-7, the V gene TRBV30, with TRBD2 identical over 8 bases. Germline V lookup: CDR1 GTSNPN, CDR2 SVGIG (reference sequence). CDR3 size: 12 residues. CDR3 loop: CAWSVRGGPLSF. CDR3 nucleotide sequence: TGTGCCTGGAGTGTACGGGGGGGGCCCCTCTCTTTC.

Only a few counts were recorded for this clone. The V and J genes are TRBV7-9 and TRBJ2-5; D remains ambiguous. CDR3 length equals 13 residues. The V end was cut by 6 bases, the J end by 5 bases, with 13 bases between. Germline V lookup: CDR1 SEHNR, CDR2 FQNEAQ (reference sequence). CDR3 amino acids: CASSSPYRETQYF. In DNA form, the CDR3 reads TGTGCCAGCAGTTCTCCGTACCGGGAGACCCAGTACTTC.

The CDR3 bases are TGTGCCAGCAGCCCAAGAGCGGGAGCCACAGATACGCAGTATTTT. Its protein product is CASSPRAGATDTQYF. This rearrangement joins TRBV9 to TRBJ2-3, with 8 positions matching TRBD2. CDR1 is SGDLS, CDR2 YYNGEE, per germline. This CDR3 region has 15 residues. The V gene end was trimmed by 4 bases and the J gene end by 2 bases; junction bases not matched to a gene: 6.

The rearrangement uses TRBV27 and TRBJ1-1; possibly TRBD1 for D (6 bases). The CDR3 has 13 amino acids. Looked up from germline, CDR1 is MNHEY and CDR2 is SMNVEV (reference sequence). The V gene lost 5 bases and the J gene lost 7 bases, with 14 bases spanning the gap. This chain's CDR3 is CASSPRGRNEAFF. In nucleotides, the CDR3 is TGTGCCAGCAGTCCCAGGGGACGGAATGAAGCTTTCTTT.

The chain links TRBV27 to TRBJ2-7, with unresolved D. The CDR3 loop spans 11 amino acids. The germline V gene has CDR1 MNHEY and CDR2 SMNVEV (reference sequence). V lost 8 bases to trimming and J lost 7 bases, with 12 bases between them. CDR3 in amino acids: CASDLGSEQYF. The CDR3 DNA reads TGTGCCAGCGACCTCGGGTCGGAGCAGTACTTC.

This clone was counted a few times. V and J are TRBV7-9 and TRBJ2-1, with D hard to call. The CDR3 totals 11 residues. Per the germline V gene, CDR1 is SEHNR and CDR2 is FQNEAQ (reference sequence). The V gene lost 1 base and the J gene lost 10 bases, with 5 bases spanning the gap. The CDR3 loop reads CASSLGWEQFF. CDR3 sequence (DNA): TGTGCCAGCAGCTTAGGATGGGAGCAGTTCTTC. The whole variable domain, filled in from reference TRBV7-9 and TRBJ2-1, reads DTGVSQNPRHKITKRGQNVTFRCDPISEHNRLYWYRQTLGQGPEFLTYFQNEAQLEKSRLLSDRFSAERPKGSFSTLEIQRTEQGDSAMYLCASSLGWEQFFGPGTRLTVL.

V gene TRBV5-6 combines with J gene TRBJ2-7; 7 bases fit TRBD1. This CDR3 is built from 12 residues. With V trimmed by 3 bases and J by 5 bases, 2 bases remained unmatched. Per the germline V gene, CDR1 is SGHDT and CDR2 is YYEEEE. CDR3 bases: TGTGCCAGCAGCTGGGGACAGAACGAGCAGTACTTC. It is translated as CASSWGQNEQYF.

The chain links TRBV5-6 to TRBJ1-5; the D is unclear. CDR3 length: 15 residues. In germline, CDR1 is SGHDT, CDR2 YYEEEE. The V gene lost 1 base and the J gene lost 3 bases, with 11 bases spanning the gap. CDR3 in DNA: TGTGCCAGCAGCTTGACAACTCGGGACAATCAGCCCCAGCATTTT. Its protein is CASSLTTRDNQPQHF.

The V and J genes are TRBV30 and TRBJ2-1, with D possibly matching TRBD2 (6 bases). The CDR3 totals 14 residues. The V end lost 1 base, the J end lost 4 bases, and 11 bases lay between the germline ends. Germline-derived CDR1 and CDR2 are GTSNPN and SVGIG (reference sequence). The CDR3 DNA is TGTGCCTGGAGTGAGGGACTGGGATACAATGAGCAGTTCTTC. Its protein is CAWSEGLGYNEQFF.

This clone was seen ten or more times. The rearrangement links TRBV4-1 to TRBJ2-2; D may be TRBD2 (6 bases). The length of the CDR3 is 17 residues. From germline, CDR1 is MGHRA and CDR2 YSYEKL. Trimming cost V 0 bases and J 2 bases, with 13 bases left between them. The CDR3 region has the DNA TGCGCCAGCAGCCAAGATGCGGGGCCCAGAAACACCGGGGAGCTGTTTTTT. Translating gives CASSQDAGPRNTGELFF.

This clone was counted a few times. The chain employs TRBV29-1 and TRBJ1-3; the D is unclear. The CDR3 covers 14 residues. The V end lost 5 bases, the J end lost 0 bases, and 11 bases lay between the germline ends. Per the germline V gene, CDR1 is SQVTM and CDR2 is ANQGSEA. Here the CDR3 reads CSVRSETSGNTIYF. CDR3 in DNA: TGCAGCGTTAGGTCGGAAACCTCTGGAAACACCATATATTTT.

A few counts support this clone. The chain recombines TRBV11-2 with TRBJ2-7, with D perhaps TRBD1 (5 bases). This CDR3 comprises 12 residues. Germline CDR1 reads SGHAT; CDR2 reads FQNNGV. V was cut by 2 bases and J by 5 bases, with 7 bases left in between. The DNA of the CDR3 is TGTGCCAGCAGCTTATCCAGGGACGAGCAGTACTTC. Translation gives CASSLSRDEQYF.

A single count supports this clone. This sequence joins TRBV7-6 and TRBJ1-2; 11 bases agree with TRBD1. The trim removed 5 bases at V and 7 bases at J, leaving 9 bases unmatched. Germline CDR1 SGHVS, CDR2 FNYEAQ. The CDR3 sequence is 15 residues long. The CDR3 spells CASSPDRGPASGYTF. The CDR3 DNA sequence: TGTGCCAGCAGCCCGGACAGGGGGCCCGCAAGTGGCTACACCTTC.

This chain uses TRBV2 with TRBJ2-1, with TRBD2 as a possible D gene (6 bases). Germline V gives CDR1 SNHLY, CDR2 FYNNEI. This CDR3 spans 15 amino acids. With 7 bases removed from V and 4 bases from J, the gap between germline ends came to 17 bases. This CDR3 reads CASKAASGVYNEQFF. The CDR3 DNA follows: TGTGCCAGCAAAGCGGCGTCGGGGGTTTACAATGAGCAGTTCTTC.

The chain recombines TRBV25-1 with TRBJ1-2, with unresolved D. Trimming removed 2 bases at V and 6 bases at J, with 10 bases between. The CDR3 loop spans 13 amino acids. CDR1 MGHDK and CDR2 SYGVNS come from the germline V gene. In DNA, the CDR3 is TGTGCCAGCAGTGAAATTGGTTGGCATGGCTACACCTTC. Its translation: CASSEIGWHGYTF.

This CDR3 is CASSRGVGTQYF. Written as DNA, the CDR3 is TGTGCCAGCAGCCGAGGGGTCGGGACCCAGTACTTC. The chain is built from TRBV11-2 and TRBJ2-5; TRBD1 or TRBD2 may be the D gene (5 bases each). The V end was cut by 5 bases, the J end by 7 bases, with 11 bases between. Germline lookup yields CDR1 SGHAT and CDR2 FQNNGV. CDR3 length equals 12 residues.

The chain uses TRBV29-1 and TRBJ1-4; D is possibly TRBD1 (6 bases). The CDR3 extends over 16 amino acids. Germline lookup yields CDR1 SQVTM and CDR2 ANQGSEA. V lost 0 bases, J lost 4 bases, and 15 bases lay in between. The CDR3 DNA sequence: TGCAGCGTTGAAGATCGCGGGGGCGCCGGTAATGAAAAACTGTTTTTT. Its translation is CSVEDRGGAGNEKLFF.

About this clone itself: Mismatch with germline at one junction end may stem from a read error. This sequence joins TRBV20-1 and TRBJ1-2; D not resolved. The CDR3 runs 9 residues. Germline V CDR1 and CDR2: DFQATT, SNEGSKA (reference sequence). CDR3 sequence (DNA): TGCAGTGCGAGAGATGGCTACACCTTC. It specifies CSARDGYTF.

This clone appeared a few times. The rearrangement links TRBV29-1 to TRBJ2-1; D might be TRBD2 (6 bases). The germline gives CDR1 SQVTM, CDR2 ANQGSEA. V was pared by 7 bases and J by 8 bases, with 15 bases between. This CDR3 is 12 amino acids long. CDR3 nucleotides: TGCAGCGCTGAGGTCGGGGGTCATGAGCAGTTCTTC. Translation gives CSAEVGGHEQFF.

The J gene is TRBJ2-7, the V gene TRBV2; 11 nucleotides agree with TRBD1. Germline CDR1 SNHLY, CDR2 FYNNEI. Losses at the gene ends were 6 bases for V and 2 bases for J; bases not matched to a gene: 3. This CDR3 region has 14 residues. This CDR3 reads CASRGTGGTYEQYF. The CDR3 DNA follows: TGTGCCAGCAGGGGGACAGGGGGGACCTACGAGCAGTACTTC.

In its sample, this clone was seen a few times. The rearrangement joins TRBV7-9 to TRBJ2-3; D gene unclear. The CDR3 is 12 amino acids. Trimming shortened V by 7 bases and J by 5 bases, and 10 bases separated the two germline ends. Germline V gene sequence: CDR1 SEHNR, CDR2 FQNEAQ (reference sequence). The CDR3 loop reads CASTVGGDTQYF. The CDR3 region has the DNA TGTGCCAGCACCGTCGGCGGAGATACGCAGTATTTT.